A single sample is the source of the 5 T cell receptor beta chains below, sequenced in a study of shared T cell receptors in the human thymus. The data were produced by immunoSEQ multiplex PCR, yet TCRdb's version contains in-frame clones alone and is incomplete. The profile covers about 500,000 clones, with roughly 74% appearing a single time and more than 0.01% taken by the ten largest. This sample was shared with a second study, whose subject was human thymus T cells.

The sequencing input was thymocytes. The origin of the receptors is a boy under three years old with a congenital heart defect.

This chain joins TRBV10-2 and TRBJ2-3; the D gene is possibly TRBD2 (6 bases). V lost 3 bases and J 1 base, leaving 8 bases between the germline ends. This CDR3 comprises 14 residues. Germline CDR1 WSHSY, CDR2 SAAADI. CDR3: CASSEAGGTDTQYF. CDR3 nucleotide sequence: TGCGCCAGCAGTGAAGCGGGTGGCACAGATACGCAGTATTTT.

This sequence joins TRBV5-1 and TRBJ2-2; 9 bases fit TRBD2. The CDR3 covers 15 residues. With 4 bases clipped from V and 1 base from J, the junction kept 2 bases outside the gene matches. Germline V CDR1 and CDR2: SGHRS, YFSETQ. CDR3 coding DNA: TGCGCCAGCAGCACGACTAGCGGGAACACCGGGGAGCTGTTTTTT. This translates into CASSTTSGNTGELFF.

This clone was counted a few times. The chain joins TRBV19 to TRBJ2-3; 9 bases agree with TRBD1. Germline-derived CDR1 and CDR2 are LNHDA and SQIVND (reference sequence). The CDR3 contains 15 residues. V dropped 4 bases and J dropped 3; count of bases not matched to a gene: 5. The DNA of the CDR3 is TGTGCCAGTAGTAGGGGACAGGGAGGTACAGATACGCAGTATTTT. Translated: CASSRGQGGTDTQYF.

This clone was counted a few times. The rearrangement uses TRBV6-1 and TRBJ1-2, with D perhaps TRBD1 (5 bases). Germline lookup yields CDR1 MNHNS and CDR2 SASEGT. This CDR3 is built from 12 residues. V was cut by 10 bases and J by 8 bases, with 17 bases left in between. This chain's CDR3 is CATGGDHIGYTF. CDR3 DNA sequence: TGTGCCACGGGGGGGGACCACATCGGCTACACCTTC.

V gene TRBV6-6 combines with J gene TRBJ1-1, with D hard to call. V lost 0 bases, J lost 3 bases, and 11 bases lay in between. The CDR3 consists of 15 residues. Germline-derived CDR1 and CDR2 are MNHNY and SVGAGI (reference sequence). The CDR3 here is CASSYSRVSDTEAFF. The CDR3 DNA reads TGTGCCAGCAGTTACTCGAGGGTCTCGGACACTGAAGCTTTCTTT.